Sequencing of this T cell receptor beta chain was carried out in a study of beta chain features in type 1 diabetes. V lost 5 bases to trimming and J lost 7 bases; unmatched junction nucleotides: 5. This CDR3 spans 14 amino acids. Germline V gene sequence: CDR1 MNHNY, CDR2 SVGAGI (reference sequence). Expressed TCRB transcripts were sequenced because the isolated RNA had all been reverse transcribed beforehand. The table came from immunoSEQ multiplex PCR; TCRdb's copy has only in-frame clones and leaves some out. The sample shows about 60,000 clones, approximately 59% of them seen only once. This receptor was taken from a woman aged 18-30 years in good health. The chain couples TRBV6-6 to TRBJ2-1, with 10 bases that match TRBD1. Sequencing was performed on Tregs from blood. CDR3 nucleotides: TGTGCCAGCAGTCGACAGGGGGCGCTTAATGAGCAGTTCTTC. It yields the protein CASSRQGALNEQFF.